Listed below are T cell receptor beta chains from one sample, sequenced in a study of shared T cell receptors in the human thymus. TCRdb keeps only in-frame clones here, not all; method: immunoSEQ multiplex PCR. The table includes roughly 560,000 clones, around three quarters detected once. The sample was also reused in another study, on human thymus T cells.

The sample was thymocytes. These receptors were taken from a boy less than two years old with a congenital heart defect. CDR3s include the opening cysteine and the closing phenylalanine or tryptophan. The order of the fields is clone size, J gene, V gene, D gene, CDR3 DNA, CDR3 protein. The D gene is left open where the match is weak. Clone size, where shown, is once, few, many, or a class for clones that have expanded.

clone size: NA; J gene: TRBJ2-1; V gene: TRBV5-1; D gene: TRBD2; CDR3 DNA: TGCGCCAGCAGCTGCGGCAGCGGGAGGGGTTGCAATGAGCAGTTCTTC; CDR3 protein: CASSCGSGRGCNEQFF
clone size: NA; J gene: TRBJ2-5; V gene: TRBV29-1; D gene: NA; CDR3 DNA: TGCAGCGTTGGAGGGGGTGAAGAGACCCAGTACTTC; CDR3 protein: CSVGGGEETQYF
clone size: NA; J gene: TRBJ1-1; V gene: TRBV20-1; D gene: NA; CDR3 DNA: TGCAGTGCTAGACAGGAAGCTTTCTTT; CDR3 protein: CSARQEAFF
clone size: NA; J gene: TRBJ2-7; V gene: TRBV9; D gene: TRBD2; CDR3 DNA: TGTGCCAGCAGCGTAGGGCTAGCGGGAAGGGAGCAGTACTTC; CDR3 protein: CASSVGLAGREQYF
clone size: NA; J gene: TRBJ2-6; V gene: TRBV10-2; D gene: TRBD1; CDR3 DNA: TGCGCCAGCAGTGAGTTCCCCGGACAGGCTGGACGATCTGGGGCCAACGTCCTGACTTTC; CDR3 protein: CASSEFPGQAGRSGANVLTF
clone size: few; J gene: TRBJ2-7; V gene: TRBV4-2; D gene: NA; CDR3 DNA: TGTGCCAGCAGCCAAGGACTAGAATCAACCCCCCACGAGCAGTACTTC; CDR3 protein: CASSQGLESTPHEQYF
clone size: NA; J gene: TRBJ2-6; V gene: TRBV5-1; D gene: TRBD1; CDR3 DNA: TGCGCCAGCAGCCCCGGACAGGGGTCTGCTGGGGCCAACGTCCTGACTTTC; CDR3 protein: CASSPGQGSAGANVLTF
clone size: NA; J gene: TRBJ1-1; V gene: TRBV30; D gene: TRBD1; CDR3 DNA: TGTGCCTGGAGTTGGACAGGTTTTGACACTGAAGCTTTCTTT; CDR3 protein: CAWSWTGFDTEAFF
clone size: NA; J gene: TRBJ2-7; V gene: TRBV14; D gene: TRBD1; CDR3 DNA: TGTGCCAGCAGCCCCGCGACAGGGACCGAGCAGTACTTC; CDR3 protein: CASSPATGTEQYF
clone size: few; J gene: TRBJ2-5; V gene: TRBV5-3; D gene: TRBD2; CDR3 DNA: TGTGCCAGAAGCTTGTGGACGGAGACTAGCGTGGTAGAGTACTTC; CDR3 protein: CARSLWTETSVVEYF
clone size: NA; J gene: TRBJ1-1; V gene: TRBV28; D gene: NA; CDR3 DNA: TGTGCCAGCACCCCGGGGGGGGGACCCTTTGAAGCTTTCTTT; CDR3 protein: CASTPGGGPFEAFF
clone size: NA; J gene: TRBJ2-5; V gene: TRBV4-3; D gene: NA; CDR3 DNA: TGCGCCAGCAGCCAAGGCCGCGGGGAGACCCAGTACTTC; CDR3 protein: CASSQGRGETQYF
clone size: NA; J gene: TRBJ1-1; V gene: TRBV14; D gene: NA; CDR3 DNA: TGTGCCAGCAGCCCGCGGGGGGGGGACACTGAAGCTTTCTTT; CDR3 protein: CASSPRGGDTEAFF
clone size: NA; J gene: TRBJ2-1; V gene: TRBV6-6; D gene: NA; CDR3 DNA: TGTGCCAGCAGACTACGACAGGTTAATGAGCAGTTCTTC; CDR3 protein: CASRLRQVNEQFF
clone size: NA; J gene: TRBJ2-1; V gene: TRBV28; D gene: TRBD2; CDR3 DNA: TGTGCCAGCAGTTTTAACCCCAGGGACTACGAAACCAATGAGCAGTTCTTC; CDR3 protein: CASSFNPRDYETNEQFF
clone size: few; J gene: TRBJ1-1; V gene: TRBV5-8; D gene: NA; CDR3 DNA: TGTGCCAGCAGCTCAGGCATGAACACTGAAGCTTTCTTT; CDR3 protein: CASSSGMNTEAFF
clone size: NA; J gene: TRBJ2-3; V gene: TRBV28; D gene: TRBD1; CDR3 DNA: TGTGCCAGCAGCCACAGGGGGCCCCACACAGATACGCAGTATTTT; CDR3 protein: CASSHRGPHTDTQYF
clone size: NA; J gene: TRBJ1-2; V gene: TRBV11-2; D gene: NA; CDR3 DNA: TGTGCCAGCAGCTTAGGAGGAAACTATGGCTACACCTTC; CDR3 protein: CASSLGGNYGYTF
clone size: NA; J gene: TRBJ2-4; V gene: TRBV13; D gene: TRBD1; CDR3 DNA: TGTGCCAGCAGCTTAGGAGACAGGGTCATTCAGTACTTC; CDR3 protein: CASSLGDRVIQYF
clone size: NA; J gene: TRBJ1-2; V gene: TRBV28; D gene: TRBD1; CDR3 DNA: TGTGCCAGCAGTTACACCCCCGGACAGGGGACCGCTCCGCTAGGCTACACCTTC; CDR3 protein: CASSYTPGQGTAPLGYTF
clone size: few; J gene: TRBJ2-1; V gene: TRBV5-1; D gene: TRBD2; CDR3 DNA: TGCGCCAGCAGCCCCATGAGCGGGAGATCCAATGAGCAGTTCTTC; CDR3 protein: CASSPMSGRSNEQFF
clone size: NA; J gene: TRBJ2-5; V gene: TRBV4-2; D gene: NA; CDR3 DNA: TGTGCCAGCAGCCCCGACCATCCTAGAGGCCAAGAGACCCAGTACTTC; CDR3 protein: CASSPDHPRGQETQYF
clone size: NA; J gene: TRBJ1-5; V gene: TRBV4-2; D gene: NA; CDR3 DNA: TGTGCCAGCAGCCAAGGGACAGATTTAGTTAGCAATCAGCCCCAGCATTTT; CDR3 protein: CASSQGTDLVSNQPQHF
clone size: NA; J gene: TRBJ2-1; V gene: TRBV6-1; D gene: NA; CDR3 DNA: TGTGCCATCTCGCTAGCGCCCTACAATGAGCAGTTCTTC; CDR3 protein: CAISLAPYNEQFF
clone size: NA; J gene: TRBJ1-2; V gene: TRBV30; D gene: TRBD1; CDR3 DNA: TGTGCCTGGGTGACAGGGGGCGGTTCCCCTGCTAGATATGGCTACACCTTC; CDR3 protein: CAWVTGGGSPARYGYTF
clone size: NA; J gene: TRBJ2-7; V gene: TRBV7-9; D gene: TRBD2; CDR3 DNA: TGTGCCAGCAGCCCCAGGGAGGGTTGCGACGAGCAGTACTTC; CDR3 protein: CASSPREGCDEQYF
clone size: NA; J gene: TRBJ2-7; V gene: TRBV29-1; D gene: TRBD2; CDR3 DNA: TGCAGCGCTAGCGGACGTAACGTCTCCTACGAGCAGTACTTC; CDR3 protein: CSASGRNVSYEQYF
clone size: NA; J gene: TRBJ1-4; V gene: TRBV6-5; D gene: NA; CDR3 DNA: TGTGCCAGCAGTTATTCCCAGGCCGCTAATGAAAAACTGTTTTTT; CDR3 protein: CASSYSQAANEKLFF
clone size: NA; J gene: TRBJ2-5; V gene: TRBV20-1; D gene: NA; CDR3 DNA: TGCAGTGCCAGGGTTCAAGAGACCCAGTACTTC; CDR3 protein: CSARVQETQYF
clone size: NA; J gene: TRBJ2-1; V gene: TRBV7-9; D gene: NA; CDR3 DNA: TGTGCCAGCAGCCTCGGGACTCTTCATCTCAATGAGCAGTTCTTC; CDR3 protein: CASSLGTLHLNEQFF
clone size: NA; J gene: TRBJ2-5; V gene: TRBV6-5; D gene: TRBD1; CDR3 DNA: TGTGCCAGCAGCCAGGGACAGCGACCTCAAGAGACCCAGTACTTC; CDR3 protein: CASSQGQRPQETQYF